By proportion, the clone carrying this T cell receptor beta chain is medium-sized. Its matching antigen is unknown. How the authors handled the data: The study took CDR3 differences across clinicopathological groups and made a distant-metastasis classifier for papillary thyroid cancer from them. TCRdb reanalyzed the PCR reads via MiXCR. In this record, the V and J calls reflect TCRdb's handling and not the investigators' own analysis. Counted here are around 19,000 clones, 15% to 20% occurring once; the ten biggest clones make up about 26%. This sample is drawn from a study of metastatic and nonmetastatic thyroid tumors. Study at large: For malignant and benign thyroid patients, tumor or nodule tissue and blood were the sources whose repertoires were compared.

Study observations and caveats: Significantly higher TCR beta diversity was reportedly seen in malignant thyroid tumors than benign nodules, in blood and tumor.

All patients reached thyroid surgery having received no treatment beforehand. The germline gives CDR1 SGHTA, CDR2 FQGNSA. The CDR3 loop spans 14 amino acids. The V and J ends lost 1 base and 10 bases respectively, with 16 bases between them. The sequence derives from a female donor with papillary thyroid cancer or a benign thyroid nodule (not recorded which). Some clones in this sample may be carry-over from other donors' samples. The gene calls are TRBV7-2 and TRBJ1-2; no definite D call. The sequenced sample was blood. The DNA of the CDR3 is TGTGCCAGCAGCTTAGGAAGCGGGGTAGGAGACTACACCTTC. Its protein product is CASSLGSGVGDYTF. The variable domain in full, completed from reference TRBV7-2 and TRBJ1-2, reads GAGVSQSPSNKVTEKGKDVELRCDPISGHTALYWYRQSLGQGLEFLIYFQGNSAPDKSGLPSDRFSAERTGGSVSTLTIQRTQQEDSAVYLCASSLGSGVGDYTFGSGTRLTVV.